Each of the 19 T cell receptor beta chains below was sequenced from the same sample in a study. TCRdb re-called the RT-PCR reads with MiXCR, one entry per CDR3 protein. The table records hundreds of thousands of distinct CDR3 sequences, 14% of them present only once. Sample: memory CD4+ T cells from blood. The receptors originated from a female donor in good health, serving as a healthy control.

This clonotype showed up just a few times. This chain connects TRBV7-2 to TRBJ2-3; 7 nucleotides align to TRBD2. Germline V gene data show CDR1 as SGHTA and CDR2 as FQGNSA. With 1 base clipped from V and 1 base from J, the junction kept 5 bases outside the gene matches. CDR3 length equals 16 residues. Here the CDR3 DNA reads TGTGCCAGCAGCTTAGGCTTTACTAGCGGCACAGATACGCAGTATTTT. Residues: CASSLGFTSGTDTQYF.

This clonotype has just a few counts. The chain is built from TRBV7-9 and TRBJ2-1; perhaps TRBD2 as D (7 bases). The CDR3 is 13 residues long. With 4 bases removed from V and 8 bases from J, the gap between germline ends came to 12 bases. Germline V lookup: CDR1 SEHNR, CDR2 FQNEAQ (reference sequence). The CDR3 here is CASSWTRGDEQFF. The CDR3 DNA is TGTGCCAGCAGCTGGACTAGGGGGGATGAGCAGTTCTTC. Looking up the rest from reference TRBV7-9 and TRBJ2-1 gives the full variable domain: DTGVSQNPRHKITKRGQNVTFRCDPISEHNRLYWYRQTLGQGPEFLTYFQNEAQLEKSRLLSDRFSAERPKGSFSTLEIQRTEQGDSAMYLCASSWTRGDEQFFGPGTRLTVL.

This clonotype was seen many times. The chain has TRBV12-3 or TRBV12-4 and TRBJ2-7; TRBD1 aligns across 8 bases. V shed 1 base, J shed 5 bases, and the junction held 7 bases outside the gene matches. The CDR3 runs to 15 residues. The CDR3 DNA reads TGTGCCAGCAGTTTAGTCGGGCAGGGGGCGGACGAGCAGTACTTC. Protein sequence: CASSLVGQGADEQYF.

This clonotype was counted between two and nine times. CDR3 loop: CSASASLIPGGESNQPQHF. CDR3 coding DNA: TGCAGTGCTAGCGCCTCCCTCATCCCAGGGGGCGAAAGCAATCAGCCCCAGCATTTT. V usage is TRBV20-1 and J usage is TRBJ1-5; 8 bases align to TRBD1. The CDR3 length is 19 residues. With 3 bases clipped from V and 1 base from J, the junction kept 17 bases outside the gene matches. Germline-derived CDR1 and CDR2 are DFQATT and SNEGSKA (reference sequence).

This clonotype was detected only a few times. The chain joins TRBV5-1 to TRBJ2-7; D may correspond to TRBD1 or TRBD2 (6 bases each). The CDR3 runs 14 residues. The germline gives CDR1 SGHRS, CDR2 YFSETQ. Trimming pared 4 bases from V and 6 bases from J, leaving 17 bases between. DNA of the CDR3: TGCGCCAGCAGCCTATACCCACAGGGAGGCGAGCAGTACTTC. This codes for CASSLYPQGGEQYF.

About this clonotype itself: This may arise from a read error, as a much more abundant clone is one base away. The chain recombines TRBV28 with TRBJ1-5, with no clear D. Germline V CDR1 and CDR2: MDHEN, SYDVKM. The length of the CDR3 is 13 residues. V lost 8 bases and J 0 bases, leaving 8 bases between the germline ends. Here the CDR3 DNA reads TGTGCCAGCGGCCCGAATAGCAATCAGCCCCAGCATTTT. Protein sequence: CASGPNSNQPQHF.

The chain carries TRBV11-2 and TRBJ2-7; weak D call: TRBD2 (6 bases). V was cut by 1 base and J by 3 bases, with 16 bases left in between. This CDR3 has 16 amino acids. In germline, CDR1 is SGHAT, CDR2 FQNNGV. CDR3 DNA sequence: TGTGCCAGCAGCTTAGTCCTAGGGGCTAGCGTCTACGAGCAGTACTTC. Its translation: CASSLVLGASVYEQYF.

This clonotype was detected once. This chain joins TRBV5-6 and TRBJ2-1; D might be TRBD2 (5 bases). The germline CDR1 and CDR2 sequences are SGHDT and YYEEEE. The CDR3 contains 15 residues. V gave up 0 bases and J gave up 5 bases, with 12 bases separating them. CDR3 region: CASSLGRGFNNEQFF. The CDR3 DNA reads TGTGCCAGCAGCTTGGGCAGAGGGTTTAACAATGAGCAGTTCTTC.

This clonotype was seen more than once but under ten times. V usage is TRBV4-3 and J usage is TRBJ2-2, with 9 nucleotides matching TRBD2. V was pared by 0 bases and J by 1 base, with 3 bases of the junction left unmatched. The CDR3 has 17 amino acids. Germline V gene data show CDR1 as LGHNA and CDR2 as YSLEER. CDR3 sequence: CASSQDALAGNTGELFF. The DNA of the CDR3 is TGCGCCAGCAGCCAAGACGCACTAGCGGGGAACACCGGGGAGCTGTTTTTT.

With regard to this clonotype: One base away lies a much larger clone, so this may be a sequencing read error. The CDR3 coding sequence is TGTGCCAGCAGCAAAAGGGTGACAAGGGGCCCAGATACGCAGTATTTT. Translation: CASSKRVTRGPDTQYF. The rearrangement links TRBV7-2 to TRBJ2-3; D may be TRBD1 (5 bases). Germline V gene data show CDR1 as SGHTA and CDR2 as FQGNSA. Trimming left V 5 bases short and J 4 bases short, with 19 bases between. There are 16 residues in the CDR3.

This clonotype was observed a handful of times. The gene calls are TRBV28 and TRBJ2-5; D unresolved. Germline V gene lookup returns CDR1 MDHEN and CDR2 SYDVKM. Trimming removed 6 bases from V and 2 bases from J, with 7 bases in between. This CDR3 region has 12 residues. Here the CDR3 reads CASRRAQETQYF. The CDR3 coding sequence is TGTGCCAGCAGACGGGCACAAGAGACCCAGTACTTC. Filled out from reference TRBV28 and TRBJ2-5, the complete variable domain reads DVKVTQSSRYLVKRTGEKVFLECVQDMDHENMFWYRQDPGLGLRLIYFSYDVKMKEKGDIPEGYSVSREKKERFSLILESASTNQTSMYLCASRRAQETQYFGPGTRLLVL.

This clonotype was counted at least ten times. The V and J genes are TRBV20-1 and TRBJ2-7; TRBD1 matches at 7 bases. Per the germline V gene, CDR1 is DFQATT and CDR2 is SNEGSKA (reference sequence). This CDR3 comprises 14 residues. With 2 bases clipped from V and 0 bases from J, the junction kept 4 bases outside the gene matches. The DNA of the CDR3 is TGCAGTGCTAGATTCCAGGGGGACTCCTACGAGCAGTACTTC. Its translation is CSARFQGDSYEQYF.

This clonotype has more than one count but fewer than ten. This chain links TRBV7-2 with TRBJ2-5, with a possible D match to TRBD1 (8 bases). CDR1 SGHTA and CDR2 FQGNSA come from the germline V gene. The ends were cut back, 3 bases at V and 5 bases at J, with 13 bases in the middle. The length of the CDR3 is 14 residues. The CDR3, as DNA: TGTGCCAGCAGCTTCAGGGGGCGGGGGGAGACCCAGTACTTC. Encoded protein: CASSFRGRGETQYF.

At least ten counts were recorded for this clonotype. The chain has TRBV6-2 or TRBV6-3 and TRBJ1-5; a weak D match, TRBD1 (5 bases). CDR1 MNHEY and CDR2 SVGEGT come from the germline V gene. This CDR3 contains 15 residues. The ends were cut back, 0 bases at V and 5 bases at J, with 11 bases in the middle. The CDR3 nucleotides are TGTGCCAGCAGTTACTCCAGGGTTCTGTATCAGCCCCAGCATTTT. Residues: CASSYSRVLYQPQHF.

The genes are TRBV2 and TRBJ1-4; 8 positions match TRBD1. Germline CDR1 SNHLY, CDR2 FYNNEI. V lost 5 bases, J lost 6 bases, and 5 bases stayed unmatched. This CDR3 is 14 amino acids long. The CDR3 here is CASSQDRDDEKLFF. The CDR3, as DNA: TGTGCCAGCAGTCAGGACAGGGATGATGAAAAACTGTTTTTT.

This clonotype showed up many times. The rearrangement joins TRBV6-5 to TRBJ2-7; tentatively, D is TRBD2 (6 bases). This CDR3 contains 14 residues. Germline CDR1 reads MNHEY; CDR2 reads SVGAGI. Trimming took off 2 bases at V and 4 bases at J, with 12 bases between the two ends. The CDR3 nucleotides are TGTGCCAGCAGTTACGGTTCGGGAGTATACGAGCAGTACTTC. Its translation: CASSYGSGVYEQYF.

The chain has TRBV5-1 and TRBJ2-7; unclear D gene. This CDR3 spans 15 amino acids. Between the trimmed V and J ends, which lost 0 bases and 0 bases, there was a span of 10 bases. CDR1 SGHRS and CDR2 YFSETQ come from the germline V gene. CDR3 bases: TGCGCCAGCAGCTTGGGTTCCTCGAGCTCCTACGAGCAGTACTTC. Protein product: CASSLGSSSSYEQYF.

This rearrangement joins TRBV5-4 to TRBJ2-3; 8 nucleotides align to TRBD2. Germline CDR1 and CDR2: SGHNT and YYREEE (reference sequence). J was trimmed by 1 base and V by 4 bases; bases with no gene match: 8. The CDR3 has 16 amino acids. The CDR3: CASSAKLAVGTDTQYF. CDR3 coding DNA: TGTGCCAGCAGCGCTAAACTAGCGGTTGGCACAGATACGCAGTATTTT.

The chain couples TRBV5-1 to TRBJ2-5; maybe TRBD1 (5 bases). Germline V gives CDR1 SGHRS, CDR2 YFSETQ. The V end was cut by 0 bases, the J end by 4 bases, with 13 bases between. The CDR3 sequence is 15 residues long. The CDR3 DNA sequence: TGCGCCAGCAGCTTGGGTTTCTCAGGGTCAGAGACCCAGTACTTC. This translates into CASSLGFSGSETQYF.